These T cell receptor beta chains were read from a single sample in a study of shared clonotypes between healthy human individuals. TCRdb's table, derived via immunoSEQ multiplex PCR, lists solely in-frame clones and lacks some. The sample contains about 500,000 clones, 60% to 80% of which appear only once. Sequenced input: PBMCs. These TCRs come from a woman in her thirties or forties in good health. Some clones in this sample may be carry-over from other donors' samples. CDR3s include the opening cysteine and the closing phenylalanine or tryptophan. Fields, in order: CDR3 DNA, CDR3 protein, D gene, clone size, J gene, V gene. D genes are given only for firm matches. Size is stated for part of the rows, as once, few or many counts, or as a class when the clone is expanded.

TGTGCCAGCAGGGCCGGGACAGGGGATTACGAGCAGTACTTC	CASRAGTGDYEQYF	TRBD1	few	TRBJ2-7	TRBV2
TGTGCCACCAGCGTGCTACGGGGGACTGAAGCTTTCTTT	CATSVLRGTEAFF	.	.	TRBJ1-1	TRBV15
TGTGCCAGCAGCTTTTCACTAGCGGGAGGAGGTCCAGAGACCCAGTACTTC	CASSFSLAGGGPETQYF	TRBD2	.	TRBJ2-5	TRBV7-9
TGTGCCAGCTCCGGGACAGGGGGCCGGTATGAGCAGTTCTTC	CASSGTGGRYEQFF	TRBD1	.	TRBJ2-1	TRBV18
TGTGCCAGCTCACCACACCCCCCTGGCGGGGGAGAGACCCAGTACTTC	CASSPHPPGGGETQYF	TRBD2	.	TRBJ2-5	TRBV18
TGCGCCAGCAGCTTGGAGGGTGCAGGGCAAGATGGCTACACCTTC	CASSLEGAGQDGYTF	.	few	TRBJ1-2	TRBV5-1
TGTGCCAGCAGCCAAGGGACAGGGACGAACACCGGGGAGCTGTTTTTT	CASSQGTGTNTGELFF	TRBD1	.	TRBJ2-2	TRBV13
TGCAGCACCCAACAGGGCCGGGGGGCTGAAGCTTTCTTT	CSTQQGRGAEAFF	.	.	TRBJ1-1	TRBV29-1
TGTGCCAGTAGGGTACAGGGAGGGAAGGAGACCCAGTACTTC	CASRVQGGKETQYF	.	.	TRBJ2-5	TRBV19
TGTGCCATCAGTGGCTCTAGCGGGATAACCTACGAGCAGTACTTC	CAISGSSGITYEQYF	TRBD2	few	TRBJ2-7	TRBV10-3
TGTGCCAGCTCACCAGAATCGGAAGACGAGCAGTACTTC	CASSPESEDEQYF	.	.	TRBJ2-7	TRBV18
TGTGCCAGCTCCGCGGACAGGGGTGGAGAAAAACTGTTTTTT	CASSADRGGEKLFF	TRBD1	.	TRBJ1-4	TRBV6-5
TGTGCCTGGAGCCTACAGGGTGCCTATGGCTACACCTTC	CAWSLQGAYGYTF	.	.	TRBJ1-2	TRBV30